This T cell receptor beta chain derives from a study of beta chain features in type 1 diabetes (dated 2018 in TCRdb). Regarding the research as a whole: No differences in mean age, gender distribution, total cell number or subset yield were found between patients and healthy donors. A total of 107,917,701 sorted cells were examined across all samples, and the number of cells per subset was strongly correlated with RNA yield. In the study, TCRB repertoires of sorted circulating CD4+ T cell subsets from recently diagnosed type 1 diabetes patients were compared with those of matched healthy donors. Regulatory and stem cell-like memory subsets were obtained from only 8 patients and roughly 8 healthy donors, while naive and central memory subsets were obtained from all 30 or so donors. Paper-wide results and their limitations: PCR may preferentially amplify shorter templates, but because patient and control samples were amplified and corrected together, any resulting skew would affect both groups equally. Fewer insertions and more nucleotide deletions at VDJ recombination sites were observed in patients with type 1 diabetes, implying thymic rearrangement abnormalities. Naive, central memory and regulatory TCRB repertoires appeared to be more alike among patients than among healthy donors. Because cDNA rather than genomic DNA was sequenced, highly expressing activated cells could have been over-represented, although no difference in activation and CD3 levels was found between groups. In all four CD4+ subsets, TCRB CDR3 length was moderately but significantly shorter in type 1 diabetes patients. Only small numbers of individuals were included in the HLA sub-analyses, which left unresolved whether HLA type had any influence on TCRB rearrangement.

In regard to this clone: Its antigen remains undetermined. Per-nucleotide qualities are absent, and no much larger clonotype sits a single base away.

From each donor, a single peripheral blood sample of around 120 mL on average was drawn into heparinised tubes. A BD FACSAria II was used to sort naive, central memory, regulatory and stem cell-like memory CD4+ T cells with a panel that included CD45RO, CCR7, CD25, CD127, CD95 and CD27. All sorted populations exceeded 98% purity. Right away, PBMCs were isolated by Lymphoprep density gradient centrifugation and were stained directly, with no culture step. So that batch effects would be minimized, each experiment stained and sorted samples in pairs, pairing one healthy donor with one patient. Sequences MDHEN (CDR1) and SYDVKM (CDR2) are obtained from the germline V gene. Trimming removed 2 bases from V and 6 bases from J, leaving 11 bases between the germline ends. From the cysteine up to the phenylalanine, the CDR3 has a length of 13 residues. Solely the CDR3 DNA is kept, with 39 bases framed from the first base.

The entire amount of isolated RNA was reverse transcribed using the High Capacity cDNA Reverse Transcription Kit, so the sequenced TCRB transcripts were expressed ones. Deep immunoSEQ sequencing was performed on naive, central memory and regulatory T cell samples, with an average of roughly 4 million total reads per sample. Sorted cells were lysed in RLT buffer, and RNA was extracted using DNase-treated RNeasy Micro or Mini kits according to cell number. To prevent cross-contamination, every cell subset was processed on its own, while patient and healthy donor samples were processed together. The immunoSEQ multiplex PCR was used to amplify TCRB sequences from cDNA, yielding 87-bp fragments that span the CDR3 region. Sequencing of the amplicons was done on the Illumina HiSeq platform. On the authors' methods: PCR bias was corrected computationally using synthetic template baselines, and reads within Hamming distance 2 were collapsed, with unmergeable singletons discarded. Reads were aligned to IMGT to assign V, D and J genes, CDR3 length, and insertions or deletions at six rearrangement sites. Within each subset, clonotype counts were normalized to the number of sorted cells before true diversity and Gini coefficients were calculated with the tcR R package. The overlap coefficient, calculated on TCRB nucleotide sequences, was used to quantify repertoire sharing. Out-of-frame TCRB sequences from naive cells were analyzed as a proxy for the pre-selection repertoire. Here the immuneACCESS table is served through TCRdb, limited to in-frame sequences with V and J called. Missing clones are a known gap in these copies; in checked studies unresolved V genes cover under half, and the rest lacks a known reason. V, J and clone size are taken as reported in that table, and D and trimming were inferred from the DNA itself. This sample lists about 270,000 clones; 14% were detected once. The ten most abundant clones make up more than 0.015% of the sample.

What was sequenced was naive CD4+ T cells from blood. According to the study, the label for this sample's cell subset or site signals: true naive CD4+ T cells. Here the chain combines TRBV28 and TRBJ2-7, and perhaps TRBD2 as D gene, on 5 matching bases. This clonotype originated in a man aged 25-45 years with type 1 diabetes. The CDR3 amino acid sequence is: CASSLRTPTEQYF. The nucleotide sequence reads TGTGCCAGCAGTTTACGGACTCCTACCGAGCAGTACTTC.